The rows below give T cell receptor beta chains drawn from one sample of a study of T cells in Graves' hyperthyroidism and ophthalmopathy. TCRdb used MiXCR to reprocess the multiplex PCR reads, holding one entry per CDR3 protein. The table records approximately 610,000 distinct CDR3 sequences, 14% to 15% of them present only once. Sequenced: blood. These receptor sequences come from a woman aged 40 to 50 with Graves' ophthalmopathy. Both conserved end residues are part of each CDR3. D genes are given only for firm matches. Rows may omit the clone size; those that give it use once, few, many or a size class.

v_gene: TRBV7-2
len: 17
abundance: few
j_gene: TRBJ2-4
d_gene: TRBD2
CDR3aa: CASSLWTSGGWSGIQYF
CDR3nt: TGTGCCAGCAGCTTATGGACTAGCGGGGGATGGAGTGGTATTCAGTACTTC

v_gene: TRBV6-5
len: 15
abundance: many
j_gene: TRBJ2-2
d_gene: .
CDR3aa: CASSYSRPYLGELFF
CDR3nt: TGTGCCAGCAGTTACTCGAGGCCATACCTCGGGGAGCTGTTTTTT

v_gene: TRBV28
len: 12
abundance: many
j_gene: TRBJ2-7
d_gene: .
CDR3aa: CASSLFVDEQYF
CDR3nt: TGTGCCAGCAGTTTATTTGTGGACGAGCAGTACTTC

v_gene: TRBV6-2/TRBV6-3
len: 14
abundance: .
j_gene: TRBJ2-7
d_gene: TRBD1
CDR3aa: CASSAPDREYEQYF
CDR3nt: TGTGCCAGCAGTGCCCCCGACAGGGAATACGAGCAGTACTTC

v_gene: TRBV10-3
len: 12
abundance: many
j_gene: TRBJ2-7
d_gene: .
CDR3aa: CAIRDETYEQYF
CDR3nt: TGTGCCATCAGGGACGAGACCTACGAGCAGTACTTC

v_gene: TRBV20-1
len: 11
abundance: .
j_gene: TRBJ2-7
d_gene: .
CDR3aa: CSASPADGLYF
CDR3nt: TGCAGTGCTAGTCCAGCTGATGGTTTGTACTTC

v_gene: TRBV18
len: 12
abundance: many
j_gene: TRBJ2-5
d_gene: .
CDR3aa: CASFTGEETQYF
CDR3nt: TGTGCCAGCTTCACCGGGGAAGAGACCCAGTACTTC

v_gene: TRBV19
len: 16
abundance: few
j_gene: TRBJ2-4
d_gene: .
CDR3aa: CASSPLRELAKNIQYF
CDR3nt: TGTGCCAGTAGCCCCTTGAGGGAGCTAGCCAAAAACATTCAGTACTTC

v_gene: TRBV12-5
len: 13
abundance: many
j_gene: TRBJ1-2
d_gene: .
CDR3aa: CASGTGANYGYTF
CDR3nt: TGTGCTAGTGGGACAGGAGCTAACTATGGCTACACCTTC

v_gene: TRBV28
len: 12
abundance: many
j_gene: TRBJ1-2
d_gene: TRBD1
CDR3aa: CASTMQGEGYTF
CDR3nt: TGTGCCAGCACCATGCAGGGGGAAGGCTACACCTTC

v_gene: TRBV12-3/TRBV12-4
len: 16
abundance: many
j_gene: TRBJ2-2
d_gene: .
CDR3aa: CASSSWVADNTGELFF
CDR3nt: TGTGCCAGCAGTTCCTGGGTAGCGGATAACACCGGGGAGCTGTTTTTT

v_gene: TRBV20-1
len: 12
abundance: many
j_gene: TRBJ2-7
d_gene: .
CDR3aa: CSARGTVYEQYF
CDR3nt: TGCAGTGCTAGAGGGACAGTCTACGAGCAGTACTTC

v_gene: TRBV28
len: 16
abundance: many
j_gene: TRBJ2-7
d_gene: TRBD1
CDR3aa: CASRLRVGQGAYEQYF
CDR3nt: TGTGCCAGCAGGCTCCGCGTGGGACAGGGAGCCTACGAGCAGTACTTC

v_gene: TRBV6-5
len: 13
abundance: many
j_gene: TRBJ1-2
d_gene: .
CDR3aa: CASSPGPTYGYTF
CDR3nt: TGTGCCAGCAGTCCCGGGCCCACCTATGGCTACACCTTC

v_gene: TRBV12-3/TRBV12-4
len: 16
abundance: .
j_gene: TRBJ1-2
d_gene: TRBD1
CDR3aa: CASNPQSGTGSYGYTF
CDR3nt: TGTGCCAGCAACCCTCAGTCCGGGACAGGGAGCTATGGCTACACCTTC

v_gene: TRBV12-3/TRBV12-4
len: 15
abundance: many
j_gene: TRBJ2-5
d_gene: TRBD2
CDR3aa: CASRGLQVSQETQYF
CDR3nt: TGTGCCAGCAGGGGACTACAGGTCAGCCAAGAGACCCAGTACTTC

v_gene: TRBV11-2
len: 15
abundance: many
j_gene: TRBJ1-1
d_gene: .
CDR3aa: CASSFRTARNTEAFF
CDR3nt: TGTGCCAGCAGCTTCAGGACAGCGAGGAACACTGAAGCTTTCTTT

v_gene: TRBV30
len: 13
abundance: many
j_gene: TRBJ1-2
d_gene: .
CDR3aa: CAWNKDSSYGYTF
CDR3nt: TGTGCCTGGAATAAGGACAGTTCCTATGGCTACACCTTC

v_gene: TRBV6-4
len: 17
abundance: many
j_gene: TRBJ1-2
d_gene: TRBD1
CDR3aa: CTSSDGTGEGFGYGYTF
CDR3nt: TGTACCAGCAGCGATGGGACAGGAGAGGGATTTGGCTATGGCTACACCTTC

v_gene: TRBV19
len: 17
abundance: many
j_gene: TRBJ2-7
d_gene: TRBD1
CDR3aa: CASSTLLGTGDAYEQYF
CDR3nt: TGTGCCAGTAGTACTCTACTCGGGACAGGCGACGCCTACGAGCAGTACTTC

v_gene: TRBV29-1
len: 11
abundance: many
j_gene: TRBJ1-2
d_gene: .
CDR3aa: CSVAWGRGYTF
CDR3nt: TGCAGCGTTGCCTGGGGAAGGGGCTACACCTTC

v_gene: TRBV29-1
len: 10
abundance: .
j_gene: TRBJ2-7
d_gene: .
CDR3aa: CSVEDYEQYF
CDR3nt: TGCAGCGTTGAGGACTACGAGCAGTACTTC

v_gene: TRBV24-1
len: 17
abundance: .
j_gene: TRBJ2-4
d_gene: .
CDR3aa: CATSDSSRESGVGIQYF
CDR3nt: TGTGCCACCAGTGATTCGTCCAGGGAAAGCGGAGTTGGCATTCAGTACTTC

v_gene: TRBV6-5
len: 14
abundance: many
j_gene: TRBJ2-5
d_gene: .
CDR3aa: CASSYVGTLETQYF
CDR3nt: TGTGCCAGCAGTTATGTAGGGACCCTAGAGACCCAGTACTTC

v_gene: TRBV9
len: 14
abundance: many
j_gene: TRBJ1-2
d_gene: .
CDR3aa: CASRPGPTNYGYTF
CDR3nt: TGTGCCAGCAGACCCGGGCCTACTAACTATGGCTACACCTTC

v_gene: TRBV30
len: 14
abundance: .
j_gene: TRBJ2-5
d_gene: .
CDR3aa: CAWSVGLVQETQYF
CDR3nt: TGTGCCTGGAGTGTAGGTCTAGTCCAAGAGACCCAGTACTTC

v_gene: TRBV20-1
len: 17
abundance: few
j_gene: TRBJ2-5
d_gene: TRBD2
CDR3aa: CSARGPRRAGVEETQYF
CDR3nt: TGCAGTGCTAGAGGGCCTAGGAGGGCGGGAGTGGAAGAGACCCAGTACTTC

v_gene: TRBV15
len: 13
abundance: few
j_gene: TRBJ2-7
d_gene: TRBD1
CDR3aa: CATGSQGGYEQYF
CDR3nt: TGTGCCACCGGGTCACAGGGGGGTTACGAGCAGTACTTC

v_gene: TRBV5-1
len: 13
abundance: many
j_gene: TRBJ1-1
d_gene: .
CDR3aa: CASSLTDNTEAFF
CDR3nt: TGCGCCAGCAGCCTTACAGACAACACTGAAGCTTTCTTT

v_gene: TRBV6-1
len: 14
abundance: .
j_gene: TRBJ2-2
d_gene: TRBD2
CDR3aa: CASGAGGNTGELFF
CDR3nt: TGTGCCAGCGGAGCGGGAGGGAACACCGGGGAGCTGTTTTTT

v_gene: TRBV28
len: 12
abundance: many
j_gene: TRBJ2-7
d_gene: .
CDR3aa: CASSFVGYEQYF
CDR3nt: TGTGCCAGCAGTTTTGTGGGCTACGAGCAGTACTTC

v_gene: TRBV3-1
len: 15
abundance: .
j_gene: TRBJ1-1
d_gene: TRBD1
CDR3aa: CASSPGGRGNTEAFF
CDR3nt: TGTGCCAGCAGCCCAGGGGGCAGGGGAAACACTGAAGCTTTCTTT

v_gene: TRBV6-2/TRBV6-3
len: 12
abundance: many
j_gene: TRBJ2-7
d_gene: .
CDR3aa: CASRYRAYEQYF
CDR3nt: TGTGCCAGCAGGTACAGGGCCTACGAGCAGTACTTC

v_gene: TRBV3-1
len: 14
abundance: few
j_gene: TRBJ1-1
d_gene: .
CDR3aa: CASSQLAQNTEAFF
CDR3nt: TGTGCCAGCAGCCAACTAGCTCAAAACACTGAAGCTTTCTTT

v_gene: TRBV12-3/TRBV12-4
len: 14
abundance: many
j_gene: TRBJ2-7
d_gene: .
CDR3aa: CASSKGLSSYEQYF
CDR3nt: TGTGCCAGCAGTAAAGGACTCAGCTCCTACGAGCAGTACTTC

v_gene: TRBV19
len: 13
abundance: many
j_gene: TRBJ2-7
d_gene: .
CDR3aa: CASSIDVAYEQYF
CDR3nt: TGTGCCAGTAGTATAGACGTTGCCTACGAGCAGTACTTC

v_gene: TRBV6-1
len: 15
abundance: few
j_gene: TRBJ2-2
d_gene: TRBD2
CDR3aa: CASRRGTSLTGELFF
CDR3nt: TGTGCCAGCAGGAGAGGGACTAGCCTCACCGGGGAGCTGTTTTTT

v_gene: TRBV6-1
len: 15
abundance: many
j_gene: TRBJ2-5
d_gene: .
CDR3aa: CASTEIKGVPETQYF
CDR3nt: TGTGCCAGCACCGAAATTAAGGGGGTCCCGGAGACCCAGTACTTC

v_gene: TRBV20-1
len: 14
abundance: few
j_gene: TRBJ2-7
d_gene: TRBD2
CDR3aa: CSARVLAGVGEQYF
CDR3nt: TGCAGTGCTAGAGTACTAGCGGGAGTTGGCGAGCAGTACTTC

v_gene: TRBV29-1
len: 12
abundance: few
j_gene: TRBJ2-5
d_gene: .
CDR3aa: CSSRTAQETQYF
CDR3nt: TGCAGCTCTCGGACAGCCCAAGAGACCCAGTACTTC

v_gene: TRBV6-1
len: 17
abundance: few
j_gene: TRBJ1-2
d_gene: TRBD1
CDR3aa: CASNPHRGRLKNYGYTF
CDR3nt: TGTGCCAGCAACCCACACAGGGGGCGCCTCAAAAACTATGGCTACACCTTC